This T cell receptor (beta chain) was profiled in a study of blood T cell repertoires in COVID-19. In this sample, this clone turned up once. Donors in Cohort 3 counted as recovered after two negative PCRs, clearance, or symptom resolution. Using immunoSEQ multiplex PCR, the repertoire was profiled, and TCRdb retains in-frame clones only, with some absent. This table has 200,000 or so clones, approximately 84% appearing once. The CDR3 sequence is 14 residues long. The V end lost 5 bases, the J end lost 8 bases, and 18 bases lay between the germline ends. Looked up from germline, CDR1 is SEHNR and CDR2 is FQNEAQ (reference sequence).

The source of this sequence is a man aged 60 to 69 who had recovered from COVID-19. The V and J genes are TRBV7-9 and TRBJ1-2, with D possibly being TRBD1 (6 bases). The specimen sequenced was PBMCs or T cells enriched from blood (not recorded which). As DNA, the CDR3 is TGTGCCAGCAGCGCCACAGGGCAGTTTAGGGGCTACACCTTC. Translating it yields CASSATGQFRGYTF. Filled out from reference TRBV7-9 and TRBJ1-2, the complete variable domain reads DTGVSQNPRHKITKRGQNVTFRCDPISEHNRLYWYRQTLGQGPEFLTYFQNEAQLEKSRLLSDRFSAERPKGSFSTLEIQRTEQGDSAMYLCASSATGQFRGYTFGSGTRLTVV.